This paragraph reports one T cell receptor beta chain. Some clones are missing from TCRdb's copy, which holds only in-frame ones; the method was immunoSEQ multiplex PCR. Found here are roughly 60,000 clones, 85% to 90% of them singletons; the top ten hold around 5.2%. These data are taken from a study of technical replicates of blood from several donors. Germline V gene sequence: CDR1 SQVTM, CDR2 ANQGSEA. V lost 4 bases, J lost 5 bases, and 7 bases stayed unmatched. The CDR3 runs 13 residues. This receptor was obtained from a human donor in good health. Some clones in this sample may be carry-over from other donors' samples. Sequenced sample: PBMCs. The genes are TRBV29-1 and TRBJ1-1; 7 bases are a match to TRBD1. CDR3 in DNA: TGCAGCGTTGGTGAGGGGGCAGGGACTGAAGCTTTCTTT. Translated, it gives CSVGEGAGTEAFF.